Shown below are 6 T cell receptor beta chains from a single sample sequenced in a study of shared clonotypes between healthy human individuals. The protocol was immunoSEQ multiplex PCR, while the TCRdb copy is restricted to in-frame clones and leaves out a portion. The sample includes about 2.5 million clones, about nine tenths of them seen just once. Sequenced sample: naive CD4+ T cells from PBMCs. Regarding subset: CD45RA+ positively selected. These TCRs come from a man aged 18 to 30 in good health. Some clones in this sample may be carry-over from other donors' samples.

Written as DNA, the CDR3 is TGTGCCTGGAGTGTACGATGGGAAAAACTGTTTTTT. This encodes CAWSVRWEKLFF. V is TRBV30 and J is TRBJ1-4; D remains unclear. This CDR3 is built from 12 residues. CDR1 and CDR2 from the germline V gene are GTSNPN and SVGIG (reference sequence). V was cut by 0 bases and J by 8 bases, with 7 bases left in between.

The chain employs TRBV10-3 and TRBJ2-3; 11 bases are a match to TRBD2. CDR3 size: 18 residues. Germline trimming cut 4 bases from V and 4 bases from J; bases unmatched to any gene: 13. Germline V gives CDR1 ENHRY, CDR2 SYGVKD. The CDR3 is CAISGTGTSGGSSDTQYF. CDR3 coding DNA: TGTGCCATCAGTGGAACCGGGACTAGCGGAGGGAGTTCAGATACGCAGTATTTT.

A remark on this clone: The junction departs from germline at one end; a sequencing error may be responsible. The chain links TRBV19 to TRBJ2-3; 7 nucleotides match TRBD1. Germline assignment: CDR1 LNHDA and CDR2 SQIVND (reference sequence). This CDR3 is 16 amino acids long. The CDR3 region has the DNA TGTGCTAGTAGTATAGGTGGCAGGGGGATTGCAGATACGCAGTATTTT. It encodes CASSIGGRGIADTQYF.

V usage is TRBV7-3 and J usage is TRBJ2-6; D gene uncertain. From germline, CDR1 is SGHTA and CDR2 FQGTGA. The CDR3 length is 15 residues. Trimming left V 4 bases short and J 0 bases short, with 7 bases between. CDR3 sequence: CASSSPVSGANVLTF. For the CDR3, the DNA is TGTGCCAGCAGCTCCCCCGTCTCTGGGGCCAACGTCCTGACTTTC.

The gene calls are TRBV18 and TRBJ1-1; tentative D call: TRBD1 (5 bases). Germline-derived CDR1 and CDR2 are KGHSH and LQKENI. V was pared by 2 bases and J by 0 bases, with 10 bases between. The CDR3 covers 15 residues. The CDR3 here is CASSPGLQVNTEAFF. The CDR3 DNA is TGTGCCAGCTCACCAGGGTTACAGGTGAACACTGAAGCTTTCTTT. Complete variable domain (other parts from reference TRBV18 and TRBJ1-1): NAGVMQNPRHLVRRRGQEARLRCSPMKGHSHVYWYRQLPEEGLKFMVYLQKENIIDESGMPKERFSAEFPKEGPSILRIQQVVRGDSAAYFCASSPGLQVNTEAFFGQGTRLTVV.

The chain couples TRBV29-1 to TRBJ1-5; maybe TRBD1 (5 bases). The germline CDR1 and CDR2 sequences are SQVTM and ANQGSEA. V lost 2 bases and J lost 8, with 13 bases in between. This CDR3 is 13 amino acids long. The CDR3 sequence is CSVEPQGGEPQHF. CDR3 sequence (DNA): TGCAGCGTTGAACCTCAGGGTGGAGAGCCCCAGCATTTT.